This T cell receptor (beta chain) derives from a study of T cell responses to AZD1222 COVID-19 vaccine (dated by TCRdb to the early 2020s). Background on the whole study: AZD1222 recipients with second doses at about 4 weeks or about 12 weeks were pooled, because spike-specific TCR depth and breadth did not differ between schedules. Trial participants were enrolled by age into subgroups of 18-55, 56-69 and 70-plus years, and roughly 160, 29 and 62 TCR-sequenced participants, respectively, were included in these subgroups. A total of approximately 250 trial participants underwent TCR sequencing, of whom some 200 had received two doses of AZD1222 and approximately 26 had received two doses of the MenACWY control vaccine.

Study-wide conclusions, independent of this receptor: In the small 56-69-year group, the increase in depth fell short of significance, most likely because of low power. The whole spike protein was spanned by vaccine-associated CD4 TCRs, and dominant responses were seen in regions 160-218 and 743-854. Epitopes outside the regions mutated in the B.1.351 and B.1.1.7 variants were reportedly recognized by nearly half of the unique spike-specific TCRs. Conclusions about previously exposed vaccinees were limited because only a handful of AZD1222 recipients were SARS-CoV-2 seropositive at baseline. Because no day 14 peak-response samples were available, repertoires were characterized only after the peak T cell response. Participants were mostly white British, with more females than males. The authors suggested clonal diversity may have been underestimated. After two AZD1222 doses, both the breadth and the depth of spike-specific TCRs were significantly higher than at day 0 and than in MenACWY recipients.

The CDR3 regions of human TCRbeta chains were subjected to immunosequencing. On the study's bioinformatics: Repertoire TCRs were matched against a reference library of SARS-CoV-2-specific TCRs generated with the MIRA antigen-specificity platform. Breadth was defined as the fraction of unique TCRs that were SARS-CoV-2-associated, and depth was defined as the fraction of total T cells that were SARS-CoV-2-associated. Using the MIRA data, each spike-specific TCR was assigned both to the spike region to which the TCR was reactive and to a CD4 or CD8 class. Log10-transformed breadth and depth values were compared by one-way ANOVA with Sidak's multiple comparisons tests. TCRdb provides this immuneACCESS table in a form limited to in-frame rearrangements. Some clones are lacking; in checked studies, under half of them reflect an unresolved V gene, and why the rest are absent is not known. V, J and clone size are those of that table, while D and trimming were read from the DNA. Recorded for this sample are 130,000 to 150,000 clones; around 93% of them occurred a single time. The biggest ten clones account for about 3% of the sample.

The time point tag for this specimen amounts to: baseline before first vaccination. Vaccinee samples were obtained from the UK trials COV001 and COV002, which included a single-blind randomized controlled phase 2/3 trial of AZD1222 (ChAdOx1 nCoV-19) in healthy adults. Trial participant PBMC samples were collected at day 0 and day 28 after the second dose for TCRbeta chain sequencing. Notes on this clone: Its antigen remains undetermined. No much larger clonotype is one base removed from it; base qualities were not supplied.

Sample: peripheral blood, taken on day 0 of AZD1222 vaccination. The source of this sequence is an adult in good health.

The nucleotide sequence reads as follows: TGTGCCAGCAGCTTAGGAACCGGCTTTAATGAAAAACTGTTTTTT. Its coded protein is CASSLGTGFNEKLFF. The chain is assembled from TRBV7-6 and TRBJ1-4; the D gene identity is not certain. The CDR3 sequence holds 15 residues, the cysteine and phenylalanine included. CDR3 DNA is the only sequence kept; it has 45 bases, read in frame from the first base. Looking up the germline V gene yields CDR1 SGHVS and CDR2 FNYEAQ. V is pared back by 1 base and J by 4 bases, with 10 bases lying between the germline termini.